This TCR beta chain is drawn from a study of long-term antiretroviral therapy in people with HIV. Study-wide findings and caveats: Comparison with controls showed narrower CDR3 length ranges in HIV repertoires.

At survey level, the immunoSEQ assay was run in its v3.0 version. Sequenced by immunoSEQ multiplex PCR; TCRdb stores in-frame clones only, minus some. The table has about 21,000 clones, roughly 79% seen once. Comment on this clone: Its antigen is undetermined.

Trimming pared 1 base from V and 6 bases from J, leaving 15 bases between. The CDR3 has 15 residues. CDR1 is SEHNR, CDR2 FQNEAQ, per germline (reference sequence). Source: unsorted PBMCs, taken 0.1 years before starting antiretroviral therapy. The receptor's source is a man aged 35 to 55 with HIV. The chain recombines TRBV7-9 with TRBJ1-2; maybe TRBD1 (5 bases). The CDR3 DNA is TGTGCCAGCAGCTTAGGAACGTCAGGGATGGATGGCTACACCTTC. Amino acids: CASSLGTSGMDGYTF.